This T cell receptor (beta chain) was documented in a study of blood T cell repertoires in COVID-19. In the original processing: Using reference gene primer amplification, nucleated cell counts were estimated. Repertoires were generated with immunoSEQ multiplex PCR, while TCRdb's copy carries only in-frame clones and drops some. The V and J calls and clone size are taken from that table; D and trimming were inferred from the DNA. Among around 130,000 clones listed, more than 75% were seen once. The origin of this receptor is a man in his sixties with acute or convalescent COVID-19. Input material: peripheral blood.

The CDR3 here is CAISESGAGGGNEQFF. In DNA form, the CDR3 reads TGTGCCATCAGTGAGTCGGGAGCGGGAGGAGGCAATGAGCAGTTCTTC. The chain couples TRBV10-3 to TRBJ2-1, with TRBD2 matching over 9 bases. The germline CDR1 and CDR2 sequences are ENHRY and SYGVKD. The CDR3 runs 16 residues. The trim removed 0 bases at V and 6 bases at J, leaving 6 bases unmatched.